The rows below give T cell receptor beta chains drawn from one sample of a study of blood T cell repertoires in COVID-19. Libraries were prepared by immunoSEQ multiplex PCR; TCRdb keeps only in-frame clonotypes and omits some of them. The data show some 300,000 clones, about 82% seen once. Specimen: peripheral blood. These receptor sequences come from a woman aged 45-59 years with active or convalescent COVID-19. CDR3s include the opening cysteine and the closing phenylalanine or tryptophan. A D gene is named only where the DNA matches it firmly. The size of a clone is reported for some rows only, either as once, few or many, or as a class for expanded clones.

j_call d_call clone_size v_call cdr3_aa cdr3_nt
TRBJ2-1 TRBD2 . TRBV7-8 CASSALAGDPNEQFF TGTGCCAGCAGCGCACTAGCGGGAGATCCCAATGAGCAGTTCTTC
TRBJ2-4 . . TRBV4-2 CASSHAGSLGGNIQYF TGTGCCAGCAGCCATGCGGGGAGCTTGGGTGGAAACATTCAGTACTTC
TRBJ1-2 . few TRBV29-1 CSVSGTNYGYTF TGCAGCGTTTCAGGGACTAACTATGGCTACACCTTC
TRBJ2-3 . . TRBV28 CASSFYGSSITLSTQYF TGTGCCAGCAGTTTTTATGGTAGTTCCATTACCCTCTCTACGCAGTATTTT
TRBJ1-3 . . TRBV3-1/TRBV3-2 CASSRLWSSGNTIYF TGTGCCAGCAGCCGCCTTTGGAGCTCTGGAAACACCATATATTTT
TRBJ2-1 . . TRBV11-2 CASSSQGPVNRGGEQFF TGTGCCAGCAGCTCCCAGGGACCCGTGAATAGGGGGGGTGAGCAGTTCTTC
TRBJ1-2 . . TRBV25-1 CASTKGGGYGYTF TGTGCCAGCACCAAAGGGGGGGGCTATGGCTACACCTTC
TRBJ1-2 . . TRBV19 CASSPRAANYGYTF TGTGCCAGTAGTCCCCGAGCCGCTAACTATGGCTACACCTTC
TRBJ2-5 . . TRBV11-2 CASSLDRGFRTQYF TGTGCCAGCAGCTTAGATCGGGGGTTTCGTACCCAGTACTTC
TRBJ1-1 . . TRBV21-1 CASSAPKGKGAGTEAFF TGTGCCAGCAGCGCCCCCAAGGGGAAGGGGGCGGGAACTGAAGCTTTCTTT
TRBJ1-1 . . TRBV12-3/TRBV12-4 CASSLSRNTEAFF TGTGCCAGCAGTTTATCTCGGAACACTGAAGCTTTCTTT
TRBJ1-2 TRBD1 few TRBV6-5 CASSYYNRGKGHGYTF TGTGCCAGCAGTTATTACAACAGGGGAAAAGGCCATGGCTACACCTTC
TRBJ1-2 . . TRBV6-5 CASSYVRGNYGYTF TGTGCCAGCAGTTACGTCCGGGGAAACTATGGCTACACCTTC